A selection of T cell receptor beta chains follows, all from one sample in a study of blood T cell repertoires in COVID-19. Only in-frame clones appear in the TCRdb table, and some are missing; sequencing was by immunoSEQ multiplex PCR. The data show 350,000 to 450,000 clones, about 88% seen once. The sample was PBMCs or T cells enriched from blood (not recorded which). The receptors originated from a woman aged 18-30 years who had been exposed to COVID-19. Both conserved end residues are part of each CDR3. The D gene is left open where the match is weak.

v_gene: TRBV10-3
j_gene: TRBJ1-1
d_gene: NA
CDR3nt: TGTGCCATCAGTGAGGGAGGGCCGTACACTGAAGCTTTCTTT
CDR3aa: CAISEGGPYTEAFF

v_gene: TRBV5-1
j_gene: TRBJ2-7
d_gene: TRBD2
CDR3nt: TGCGCCAGCAGCTTGAACGGGAGGGAAGGATACGAGCAGTACTTC
CDR3aa: CASSLNGREGYEQYF

v_gene: TRBV25-1
j_gene: TRBJ2-1
d_gene: TRBD2
CDR3nt: TGTGCCAGGGTGGGACTAGCGAATGGAAATGAGCAGTTCTTC
CDR3aa: CARVGLANGNEQFF

v_gene: TRBV30
j_gene: TRBJ2-3
d_gene: NA
CDR3nt: TGTGCCTGGAGTTCGGGAGATACGCAGTATTTT
CDR3aa: CAWSSGDTQYF

v_gene: TRBV11-3
j_gene: TRBJ2-1
d_gene: NA
CDR3nt: TGTGCCACCGCCCGCGGGCAGGACAATGAGCAGTTCTTC
CDR3aa: CATARGQDNEQFF

v_gene: TRBV24-1
j_gene: TRBJ1-5
d_gene: NA
CDR3nt: TGTGCCACCAGTATGACAGGCTCCAATCAGCCCCAGCATTTT
CDR3aa: CATSMTGSNQPQHF

v_gene: TRBV5-1
j_gene: TRBJ2-7
d_gene: NA
CDR3nt: TGCGCCAGCAGCTTGGCGCGGGTTAGCTCCTACGAGCAGTACTTC
CDR3aa: CASSLARVSSYEQYF

v_gene: TRBV28
j_gene: TRBJ1-6
d_gene: NA
CDR3nt: TGTGCCAGCAGTTTCTTTGACAGCTCCTATAATTCACCCCTCCACTTT
CDR3aa: CASSFFDSSYNSPLHF

v_gene: TRBV4-1
j_gene: TRBJ2-2
d_gene: TRBD2
CDR3nt: TGCGCCAGCAGCCAAGTGGCCCCACCGGGACTAGGGCCCGGGGAGCTGTTTTTT
CDR3aa: CASSQVAPPGLGPGELFF

v_gene: TRBV6-5
j_gene: TRBJ2-5
d_gene: NA
CDR3nt: TGTGCCAGCAGTTACTCGATCACAGACCAAGAGACCCAGTACTTC
CDR3aa: CASSYSITDQETQYF

v_gene: TRBV28
j_gene: TRBJ2-1
d_gene: TRBD1
CDR3nt: TGTGCCAGCAGTTTATTGGGGGGACAGGGCGGGAGAGCAAGGCAGTTCTTC
CDR3aa: CASSLLGGQGGRARQFF

v_gene: TRBV27
j_gene: TRBJ1-4
d_gene: NA
CDR3nt: TGTGCCAGCAGTGCCGACAGTTGGAGAAAAACTGTTTTT
CDR3aa: CASSADSWRKTVF

v_gene: TRBV6-5
j_gene: TRBJ1-1
d_gene: TRBD1
CDR3nt: TGTGCCAGCAGCTGGACAGGGGTGGCCACTGAAGCTTTCTTT
CDR3aa: CASSWTGVATEAFF

v_gene: TRBV7-9
j_gene: TRBJ2-3
d_gene: NA
CDR3nt: TGTGCCAGCAGCTTAGAGTTAGAAGCAGATACGCAGTATTTT
CDR3aa: CASSLELEADTQYF

v_gene: TRBV9
j_gene: TRBJ2-1
d_gene: TRBD2
CDR3nt: TGTGCCAGCAGCGTAGCTTTTGCGACTAGCGGGGGGGTATACAATGAGCAGTTCTTC
CDR3aa: CASSVAFATSGGVYNEQFF

v_gene: TRBV6-6
j_gene: TRBJ1-3
d_gene: NA
CDR3nt: TGTGCCAGCAGTCGGTCGTCTGGAAACACCATATATTTT
CDR3aa: CASSRSSGNTIYF

v_gene: TRBV28
j_gene: TRBJ2-7
d_gene: TRBD1
CDR3nt: TGTGCCAGCAGTATGTCCGGGACAGGCTACGAGCAGTACTTC
CDR3aa: CASSMSGTGYEQYF

v_gene: TRBV18
j_gene: TRBJ2-1
d_gene: TRBD2
CDR3nt: TGTGCCAGCTCACCACCGGGACTAGCGGGAGGGCAGGGTGAGCAGTTCTTC
CDR3aa: CASSPPGLAGGQGEQFF

v_gene: TRBV12-3/TRBV12-4
j_gene: TRBJ1-1
d_gene: NA
CDR3nt: TGTGCCAGCAGTTTAGGGCAGATATCTGAAGCTTTCTTT
CDR3aa: CASSLGQISEAFF

v_gene: TRBV28
j_gene: TRBJ1-3
d_gene: NA
CDR3nt: TGTGCCAGCAGGCGGGACTCCCTCTCTGGAAACACCATATATTTT
CDR3aa: CASRRDSLSGNTIYF